This TCR beta chain was profiled in a study of CD8 T cells in Susac syndrome. While CD8+ and CD4+ T cells were isolated negatively, TEMRA cells were enriched by FACS. This clonotype appeared once. The authors reverse transcribed roughly 0.5 to 1 ug RNA with random hexamers. The TCR beta CDR3 was amplified by immunoSEQ multiplex PCR across 54 Vbeta, 13 Jbeta. Via MiXCR, TCRdb re-called the immunoSEQ multiplex PCR reads, giving one row per CDR3 protein. The sample includes 170,000 or so distinct CDR3 sequences, just under 95% seen only once; the top ten take 0.095% to 0.1%. The CDR3 has 12 amino acids. The germline V gene encodes CDR1 KGHSH and CDR2 LQKENI. The ends were cut back, 5 bases at V and 6 bases at J, with 11 bases in the middle.

This clonotype originated in a human donor with Susac syndrome. The rearrangement joins TRBV18 to TRBJ2-7, with D perhaps being TRBD1 or TRBD2 (5 bases each). The sample taken for sequencing was CD4+ T cells from PBMCs. The CDR3 spells CASSSDGTEQYF. The CDR3 bases are TGTGCCAGCTCATCGGACGGGACCGAGCAGTACTTC.